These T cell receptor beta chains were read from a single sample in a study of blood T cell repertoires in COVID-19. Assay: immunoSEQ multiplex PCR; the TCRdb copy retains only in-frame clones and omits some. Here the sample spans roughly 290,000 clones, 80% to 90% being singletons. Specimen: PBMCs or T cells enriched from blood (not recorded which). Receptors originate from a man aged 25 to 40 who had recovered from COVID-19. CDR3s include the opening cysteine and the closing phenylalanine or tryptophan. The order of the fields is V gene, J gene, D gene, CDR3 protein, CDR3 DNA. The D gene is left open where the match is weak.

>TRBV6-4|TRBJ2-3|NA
CASSDGQGGDTQYF
TGTGCCAGCAGTGATGGGCAGGGTGGAGATACGCAGTATTTT
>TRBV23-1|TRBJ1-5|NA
CASSLQTGRNQPQHF
TGCGCCAGCAGCCTTCAGACAGGACGGAATCAGCCCCAGCATTTT
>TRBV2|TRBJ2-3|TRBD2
CASTGRLAGTTTDTQYF
TGTGCCAGCACCGGAAGGCTAGCGGGGACAACCACAGATACGCAGTATTTT
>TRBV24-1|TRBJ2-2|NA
CATSDSGAHTGELFF
TGTGCCACCAGTGATTCAGGGGCGCACACCGGGGAGCTGTTTTTT
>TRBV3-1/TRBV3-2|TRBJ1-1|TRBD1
CASSHGQGLRAFF
TGTGCCAGCAGCCACGGACAGGGACTACGAGCTTTCTTT
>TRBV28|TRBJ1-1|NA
CASTYEANTEAFF
TGTGCCAGCACCTACGAGGCGAACACTGAAGCTTTCTTT
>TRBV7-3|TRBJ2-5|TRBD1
CASSTGTGGTQYF
TGTGCCAGCAGCACGGGGACAGGGGGGACCCAGTACTTC
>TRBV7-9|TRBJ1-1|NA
CASSFGQMNTEAFF
TGTGCCAGCAGCTTTGGACAGATGAACACTGAAGCTTTCTTT
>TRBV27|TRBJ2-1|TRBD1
CASSSRDRGSSYNEQFF
TGTGCCAGCAGTTCCCGGGACAGGGGCAGCTCCTACAATGAGCAGTTCTTC
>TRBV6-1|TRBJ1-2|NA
CASSEAPGDHTYGYTF
TGTGCCAGCAGTGAAGCGCCGGGAGATCATACGTATGGCTACACCTTC